Shown below are 10 T cell receptor beta chains from a single sample sequenced in a study of OX40 agonist ivuxolimab in advanced cancers. TCRdb's copy holds only in-frame clones and misses some; the assay was immunoSEQ multiplex PCR. The profile shows fewer than 90,000 clones, 75% to 90% of them singletons. This specimen consisted of CD4+ or CD8+ T cells sorted from blood, obtained in a trial of the OX40 agonist ivuxolimab. Receptors were obtained from an adult with an advanced solid tumor such as melanoma, head and neck, liver or kidney cancer.

The sample holds a few counts of this clone. This chain uses TRBV7-6 with TRBJ2-2; D may be TRBD2 (6 bases). Per germline, CDR1 SGHVS and CDR2 FNYEAQ. The CDR3 totals 16 residues. Trimming stripped 5 bases from V and 0 bases from J, with 13 bases between. The CDR3 loop reads CASSPLSGANTGELFF. Written as DNA, the CDR3 is TGTGCCAGCAGCCCGCTGTCGGGGGCGAACACCGGGGAGCTGTTTTTT.

This sequence joins TRBV6-6 and TRBJ2-5, with D possibly being TRBD1 (6 bases). The germline gives CDR1 MNHNY, CDR2 SVGAGI (reference sequence). Trimming left V 4 bases short and J 0 bases short, with 6 bases between. This CDR3 has 13 residues. The CDR3 region has the DNA TGTGCCAGCAGTTGGGGGCACCAAGAGACCCAGTACTTC. Translated: CASSWGHQETQYF.

Worth noting for this clone: This same CDR3 is encoded by further DNA sequences in the sample. The chain combines TRBV18 with TRBJ2-7; D gene uncertain. V shed 3 bases and J shed 3 bases, with 3 bases lying between them. The CDR3 length is 11 residues. The germline V gene encodes CDR1 KGHSH and CDR2 LQKENI. DNA of the CDR3: TGTGCCAGCTCACCCGACTACGAGCAGTACTTC. Its translation: CASSPDYEQYF.

The chain joins TRBV7-3 to TRBJ2-2; D uncertain. Germline V CDR1 and CDR2: SGHTA, FQGTGA. The V end was cut by 5 bases, the J end by 7 bases, with 20 bases between. This CDR3 spans 16 amino acids. The CDR3 nucleotides are TGTGCCAGCAGCCCAGATCGATGGCGCGGAGACGGGGAGCTGTTTTTT. Encoded protein: CASSPDRWRGDGELFF. The whole variable domain, filled in from reference TRBV7-3 and TRBJ2-2, reads GAGVSQTPSNKVTEKGKYVELRCDPISGHTALYWYRQSLGQGPEFLIYFQGTGAADDSGLPNDRFFAVRPEGSVSTLKIQRTERGDSAVYLCASSPDRWRGDGELFFGEGSRLTVL.

This sequence joins TRBV27 and TRBJ2-2; perhaps D is TRBD1 or TRBD2 (5 bases each). The CDR3 is 13 amino acids. Germline V lookup: CDR1 MNHEY, CDR2 SMNVEV (reference sequence). The V end was cut by 4 bases, the J end by 7 bases, with 10 bases between. The CDR3 coding sequence is TGTGCCAGCAGTTCACGGGGCTTCGGGGAGCTGTTTTTT. Protein product: CASSSRGFGELFF.

This sequence joins TRBV10-3 and TRBJ1-4, with TRBD1 matching 8 bases. Germline loops: CDR1 ENHRY, CDR2 SYGVKD. Germline trimming cut 3 bases from V and 10 bases from J; bases unmatched to any gene: 10. The CDR3 is 15 residues long. The CDR3, as DNA: TGTGCCATCAGTGACGGGACAGGCGCAAGCGGAAAACTGTTTTTT. It codes for CAISDGTGASGKLFF.

The chain links TRBV2 to TRBJ2-7; weak D call: TRBD2 (6 bases). CDR1 SNHLY and CDR2 FYNNEI come from the germline V gene. The CDR3 sequence is 12 residues long. V lost 6 bases and J 7 bases, leaving 13 bases between the germline ends. The CDR3, as DNA: TGTGCCAGCAGGGGGGATGGAGGGGAGCAGTACTTC. Protein product: CASRGDGGEQYF. The full variable domain, rest sourced from reference TRBV2 and TRBJ2-7, is EPEVTQTPSHQVTQMGQEVILRCVPISNHLYFYWYRQILGQKVEFLVSFYNNEISEKSEIFDDQFSVERPDGSNFTLKIRSTKLEDSAMYFCASRGDGGEQYFGPGTRLTVT.

The gene calls are TRBV14 and TRBJ2-1; TRBD2 matches 7 bases. The CDR3 runs to 15 residues. The germline gives CDR1 SGHDN, CDR2 FVKESK. The junction had 5 bases not matched to a gene; V was cut back by 4 bases and J by 2 bases. The CDR3 sequence is CASSLGGGAYNEQFF. CDR3 nucleotides: TGTGCCAGCAGCCTTGGGGGGGGAGCCTACAATGAGCAGTTCTTC.

The CDR3 nucleotides are TGCAGCGTTTTACAAGGGTACGATGAAAAACTGTTTTTT. The encoded protein is CSVLQGYDEKLFF. V usage is TRBV29-1 and J usage is TRBJ1-4; D gene ambiguous. Germline assignment: CDR1 SQVTM and CDR2 ANQGSEA. This CDR3 comprises 13 residues. V was shortened by 5 bases and J by 6 bases, with 13 bases between the two germline ends.

J is TRBJ1-4 and V is TRBV5-8; TRBD1 is a possible D gene (5 bases). V shed 0 bases and J shed 5 bases, with 11 bases lying between them. The CDR3 has 15 amino acids. Germline-derived CDR1 and CDR2 are SGHTS and YDEGEE. CDR3 nucleotide sequence: TGTGCCAGCAGCTTGGCCGGACGGACAAATGAAAAACTGTTTTTT. It codes for CASSLAGRTNEKLFF.